The sequence of this TCR beta chain was determined in a study of T-cell memory formation after mild COVID-19. Findings and caveats of the study: Researchers found some responding clones in pre-infection memory, a sign that cross-reactive memory joined.

This CDR3 contains 15 residues. V lost 4 bases and J 2 bases, leaving 12 bases between the germline ends. Germline CDR1 reads SGHDN; CDR2 reads FVKESK. Of note for this clonotype: The antigen is not known.

TCRdb analysed the 5' RACE reads with MiXCR anew, one entry per CDR3 protein. The sample yields about 560,000 distinct CDR3 sequences, approximately 21% seen once. J is TRBJ2-1 and V is TRBV14; D may be TRBD1 (6 bases). The sequenced material came from PBMCs or a T cell subset sorted from them (not recorded which). The source is an adult woman who had mild COVID-19 (a few samples of this study predate the infection). Cell type and time point are not known. CDR3 amino acids: CASSLYRVPYNEQFF. The DNA of the CDR3 is TGTGCCAGCAGCCTCTACAGGGTTCCCTACAATGAGCAGTTCTTC.